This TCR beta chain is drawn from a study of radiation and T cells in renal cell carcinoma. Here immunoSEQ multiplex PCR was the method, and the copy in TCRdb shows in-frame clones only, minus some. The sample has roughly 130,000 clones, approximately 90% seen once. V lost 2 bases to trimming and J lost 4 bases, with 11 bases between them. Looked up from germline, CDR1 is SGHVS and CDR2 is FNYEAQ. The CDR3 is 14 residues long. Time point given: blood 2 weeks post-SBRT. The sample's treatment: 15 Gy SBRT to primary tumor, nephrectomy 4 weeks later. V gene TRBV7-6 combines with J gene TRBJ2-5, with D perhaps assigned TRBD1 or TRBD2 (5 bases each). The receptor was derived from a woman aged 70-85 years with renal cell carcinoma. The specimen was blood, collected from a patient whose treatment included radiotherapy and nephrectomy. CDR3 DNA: TGTGCCAGCAGCTTAACGGGACGGGCAGAGACCCAGTACTTC. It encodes CASSLTGRAETQYF.